These T cell receptor beta chains were read from a single sample in a study of regulatory T cells in long-lasting Graves disease. TCRdb used MiXCR to reprocess the multiplex PCR reads, holding one entry per CDR3 protein. The data show hundreds of thousands of distinct CDR3 sequences, around 17% seen once. These data were also reused for a study on T cells in Graves' hyperthyroidism and ophthalmopathy.

Sequences were derived from peripheral blood mononuclear cells (PBMCs), sampled at new diagnosis, from a patient treated with antithyroid drugs. These receptor sequences come from a woman aged 30 to 39 with Graves disease. Both conserved end residues are part of each CDR3. D genes are given only for firm matches. For some rows the clone size is stated as once, few or many, or as a class when expanded; others skip it.

J | size | length | V | D | CDR3 | DNA
TRBJ2-4 | few | 12 | TRBV20-1 | TRBD1 | CSKDRVKNIQYF | TGCAGTAAAGACAGGGTGAAAAACATTCAGTACTTC
TRBJ1-1 | many | 11 | TRBV20-1 | . | CSARQDTVAFF | TGCAGTGCTAGACAAGACACGGTCGCTTTCTTT
TRBJ2-7 | many | 14 | TRBV28 | TRBD2 | CASRSGDYTHEQYF | TGTGCCAGCAGGTCGGGGGACTATACCCACGAGCAGTACTTC
TRBJ2-3 | . | 16 | TRBV20-1 | TRBD2 | CSASYPGGPSTDTQYF | TGCAGTGCTAGTTATCCGGGAGGCCCTAGCACAGATACGCAGTATTTT
TRBJ1-1 | many | 14 | TRBV6-1 | . | CASSESTGPTEAFF | TGTGCCAGCAGTGAATCAACAGGGCCCACTGAAGCTTTCTTT
TRBJ1-3 | many | 16 | TRBV28 | . | CASSSPGQTSGNTIYF | TGTGCCAGCAGTAGCCCGGGCCAAACCTCTGGAAACACCATATATTTT
TRBJ2-5 | . | 16 | TRBV9 | TRBD2 | CASSVSSGGYQETQYF | TGTGCCAGCAGCGTATCTAGCGGGGGCTATCAAGAGACCCAGTACTTC
TRBJ2-3 | few | 15 | TRBV7-9 | TRBD1 | CASSPGQGDPDTQYF | TGTGCCAGCAGCCCGGGGCAGGGGGATCCAGATACGCAGTATTTT
TRBJ2-3 | . | 17 | TRBV14 | TRBD2 | CASSQVWAGEVTDTQYF | TGTGCCAGCAGCCAAGTTTGGGCGGGGGAAGTCACAGATACGCAGTATTTT
TRBJ2-2 | . | 16 | TRBV3-1 | TRBD1 | CASSHMDRGNTGELFF | TGTGCCAGCAGCCATATGGACAGGGGGAACACCGGGGAGCTGTTTTTT
TRBJ1-1 | many | 14 | TRBV12-3/TRBV12-4 | TRBD1 | CASSRGTAHTEAFF | TGTGCCAGCAGTAGGGGGACAGCTCACACTGAAGCTTTCTTT
TRBJ2-7 | few | 13 | TRBV11-2 | . | CASSLGAGYEQYF | TGTGCCAGCAGCTTAGGTGCGGGCTACGAGCAGTACTTC
TRBJ2-5 | few | 15 | TRBV24-1 | . | CATSETGDDQETQYF | TGTGCCACCAGTGAGACTGGGGACGATCAAGAGACCCAGTACTTC
TRBJ1-6 | . | 15 | TRBV28 | . | CASSLNRQENSPLHF | TGTGCCAGCAGTTTAAACAGACAGGAAAATTCACCCCTCCACTTT
TRBJ1-5 | many | 15 | TRBV2 | TRBD1 | CASSIGTGGRQPQHF | TGTGCCAGCAGCATAGGGACAGGGGGACGTCAGCCCCAGCATTTT
TRBJ2-7 | many | 13 | TRBV12-3/TRBV12-4 | TRBD1 | CASSFGRGYEQYF | TGTGCCAGCAGTTTCGGCAGGGGGTACGAGCAGTACTTC
TRBJ2-6 | . | 18 | TRBV19 | . | CASSLEFGGPTGANVLTF | TGTGCCAGTAGTTTGGAATTCGGGGGCCCAACTGGGGCCAACGTCCTGACTTTC
TRBJ1-4 | few | 12 | TRBV7-9 | . | CASSFDVEKLFF | TGTGCCAGCAGCTTCGACGTTGAAAAACTGTTTTTT
TRBJ2-5 | . | 14 | TRBV10-3 | . | CAIPRFSSQETQYF | TGTGCCATCCCGCGGTTTAGCTCCCAAGAGACCCAGTACTTC
TRBJ1-1 | . | 15 | TRBV4-1 | TRBD1 | CASNRDSLMNTEAFF | TGCGCCAGCAACCGGGACAGCCTGATGAACACTGAAGCTTTCTTT
TRBJ1-6 | . | 14 | TRBV28 | . | CASSFLSRNSPLHF | TGTGCCAGCAGTTTTCTTTCCCGAAATTCACCCCTCCACTTT
TRBJ2-1 | few | 14 | TRBV6-5 | . | CASSFSGAYNEQFF | TGTGCCAGCAGTTTTTCGGGGGCCTACAATGAGCAGTTCTTC
TRBJ2-2 | few | 14 | TRBV19 | . | CASSEQTGAGELFF | TGTGCCAGTAGTGAACAAACAGGTGCCGGGGAGCTGTTTTTT
TRBJ1-5 | many | 16 | TRBV28 | . | CASSLWGVGVNQPQHF | TGTGCCAGCAGTTTATGGGGCGTAGGGGTTAATCAGCCCCAGCATTTT
TRBJ2-5 | many | 13 | TRBV10-3 | . | CAIARADQETQYF | TGTGCCATCGCTCGTGCCGACCAAGAGACCCAGTACTTC
TRBJ2-3 | few | 14 | TRBV9 | TRBD2 | CASSAVGLAGWQYF | TGTGCCAGCAGCGCGGTTGGGCTAGCGGGATGGCAGTATTTT
TRBJ1-6 | . | 19 | TRBV9 | . | CASSVADWGLGGTVSPLHF | TGTGCCAGCAGCGTAGCCGATTGGGGTTTAGGGGGAACTGTATCACCCCTCCACTTT
TRBJ2-2 | few | 14 | TRBV14 | . | CASSQAVNTGELFF | TGTGCCAGCAGCCAGGCGGTGAACACCGGGGAGCTGTTTTTT
TRBJ2-1 | many | 11 | TRBV20-1 | . | CSAPPFREQFF | TGCAGTGCCCCACCATTTCGGGAGCAGTTCTTC
TRBJ1-5 | . | 16 | TRBV6-2/TRBV6-3 | TRBD1 | CASSHRDSYSNQPQHF | TGTGCCAGCAGTCACCGGGACAGCTATAGCAATCAGCCCCAGCATTTT
TRBJ2-5 | many | 13 | TRBV20-1 | . | CSARAGKQETQYF | TGCAGTGCTCGAGCTGGAAAACAAGAGACCCAGTACTTC
TRBJ2-3 | . | 16 | TRBV19 | TRBD2 | CASSTRLAGGSDTQYF | TGTGCCAGTAGTACGCGACTAGCGGGAGGGTCAGATACGCAGTATTTT
TRBJ2-1 | few | 17 | TRBV25-1 | TRBD1 | CASTPRASGQPYNEQFF | TGTGCCAGCACCCCAAGGGCCTCGGGACAGCCTTACAATGAGCAGTTCTTC
TRBJ2-1 | few | 13 | TRBV4-1 | . | CASSQDSGNEQFF | TGCGCCAGCAGCCAAGATTCGGGCAATGAGCAGTTCTTC
TRBJ1-1 | many | 12 | TRBV11-2 | . | CASSLTELEAFF | TGTGCCAGCAGCTTAACAGAGCTCGAAGCTTTCTTT
TRBJ1-1 | many | 14 | TRBV7-3 | . | CASSQTGQNTEAFF | TGTGCCAGCAGCCAAACAGGACAGAACACTGAAGCTTTCTTT
TRBJ1-1 | few | 14 | TRBV28 | . | CASSQTSARAEAFF | TGTGCCAGCAGTCAAACAAGTGCGCGGGCTGAAGCTTTCTTT
TRBJ2-2 | many | 16 | TRBV7-2 | TRBD2 | CASSRGGLAGAGELFF | TGTGCCAGCAGCCGGGGGGGCCTAGCGGGAGCCGGGGAGCTGTTTTTT
TRBJ2-2 | . | 16 | TRBV5-6 | . | CASSLRSVEVTGELFF | TGTGCCAGCAGCTTGAGGTCAGTGGAGGTCACCGGGGAGCTGTTTTTT
TRBJ1-2 | . | 15 | TRBV6-5 | TRBD1 | CASSYQGARGYGYTF | TGTGCCAGCAGTTATCAGGGGGCCCGGGGCTATGGCTACACCTTC
TRBJ2-7 | many | 18 | TRBV7-9 | . | CASSSSIQGGRPPYEQYF | TGTGCCAGCAGCTCCTCCATTCAGGGGGGCAGACCCCCCTACGAGCAGTACTTC
TRBJ2-5 | . | 15 | TRBV29-1 | . | CSVEDRNRASETQYF | TGCAGCGTTGAAGATCGGAATCGAGCTTCAGAGACCCAGTACTTC
TRBJ1-2 | few | 14 | TRBV20-1 | . | CSASKETARSGYTF | TGCAGTGCTAGTAAGGAGACGGCCCGAAGTGGCTACACCTTC
TRBJ1-2 | many | 15 | TRBV27 | . | CASSLRTGTNYGYTF | TGTGCCAGCAGTTTACGGACGGGGACTAACTATGGCTACACCTTC
TRBJ2-7 | once | 14 | TRBV20-1 | . | CSAPPRGQPGEQYF | TGCAGTGCTCCCCCGAGGGGCCAGCCGGGGGAGCAGTACTTC
TRBJ2-1 | many | 13 | TRBV7-8 | TRBD1 | CASSPGGKDEQFF | TGTGCCAGCAGCCCAGGGGGCAAGGATGAGCAGTTCTTC
TRBJ2-5 | . | 13 | TRBV20-1 | . | CSASEGPRETQYF | TGCAGTGCCTCTGAGGGACCCAGGGAGACCCAGTACTTC
TRBJ2-7 | . | 14 | TRBV10-3 | . | CATNGGAGPNEQYF | TGTGCCACGAATGGCGGGGCAGGCCCTAACGAGCAGTACTTC
TRBJ2-2 | few | 13 | TRBV5-1 | . | CASSAGFTGELFF | TGCGCCAGCAGCGCGGGGTTCACCGGGGAGCTGTTTTTT
TRBJ2-3 | few | 12 | TRBV20-1 | . | CSATPRGDTQYF | TGCAGTGCCACGCCCCGGGGGGATACGCAGTATTTT
TRBJ2-3 | many | 19 | TRBV28 | . | CASSFRFLVAADATDTQYF | TGTGCCAGCAGTTTTCGGTTCTTGGTAGCGGCCGACGCCACAGATACGCAGTATTTT
TRBJ2-7 | many | 15 | TRBV28 | TRBD2 | CASSRTSGGSYEQYF | TGTGCCAGCAGCAGGACTAGCGGCGGCTCCTACGAGCAGTACTTC
TRBJ2-7 | many | 15 | TRBV28 | TRBD2 | CASSPGGVSSYEQYF | TGTGCCAGCAGCCCGGGGGGGGTTTCCTCCTACGAGCAGTACTTC
TRBJ1-5 | many | 15 | TRBV7-2 | TRBD1 | CASSKTGNSNQPQHF | TGTGCCAGCAGTAAGACAGGGAATAGCAATCAGCCCCAGCATTTT
TRBJ2-5 | many | 14 | TRBV7-2 | . | CASSLEGGQETQYF | TGTGCCAGCAGCTTAGAGGGGGGCCAGGAGACCCAGTACTTC